The 6 T cell receptor beta chains below come from one sample, sequenced in a study of CD8+CD57+ T cells in acquired aplastic anemia (dated by TCRdb to the late 2010s). For sequencing, an Illumina HiSeq 2000 was employed. TCR beta VDJ combination and CDR3 sequence profiling used genomic DNA as the template. TCRdb trimmed the raw reads at Q25, called clones with MiXCR and kept productive beta chains. Under each unique CDR3 protein, matching rows form one entry showing the most common genes and DNA. Present in this sample are about 190,000 distinct CDR3 sequences, about 53% of which were seen just once. The top ten clonotypes cover roughly 15% of the sample. The sample was sorted CD4+, CD8+, or CD8+CD57+ T cells (not recorded which) from PBMCs. The receptors originated from a human donor in good health, serving as a control.

The V gene is TRBV4-3, the J gene TRBJ2-7; the D gene is possibly TRBD1 (7 bases). Germline CDR1 and CDR2: LGHNA and YSLEER. With 0 bases removed from V and 2 bases from J, the gap between germline ends came to 14 bases. The CDR3 covers 16 residues. CDR3 region: CASSQEGGQPAYEQYF. The DNA for the CDR3 is TGCGCCAGCAGCCAAGAGGGGGGACAGCCGGCCTACGAGCAGTACTTC.

This clonotype was found a few times. The chain is built from TRBV10-2 and TRBJ1-2; unclear D gene. Germline assignment: CDR1 WSHSY and CDR2 SAAADI. The V and J ends lost 0 bases and 3 bases respectively, with 8 bases between them. This CDR3 is 14 amino acids long. As DNA, the CDR3 is TGCGCCAGCAGTGAGTCGGCAGAATACTATGGCTACACCTTC. Protein sequence: CASSESAEYYGYTF.

V usage is TRBV7-2 and J usage is TRBJ1-1, with TRBD1 matching over 7 bases. CDR3 length: 16 amino acids. V lost 6 bases to trimming and J lost 0 bases; unmatched junction nucleotides: 10. Germline values: CDR1 SGHTA, CDR2 FQGNSA. In DNA form, the CDR3 reads TGTGCCAGCAGACAGGGGCGACGGGCGATGAACACTGAAGCTTTCTTT. The encoded protein is CASRQGRRAMNTEAFF.

This rearrangement joins TRBV6-2 or TRBV6-3 to TRBJ2-1; 9 nucleotides agree with TRBD2. V dropped 2 bases and J dropped 8; count of bases not matched to a gene: 7. Per the germline V gene, CDR1 is MNHEY and CDR2 is SVGEGT. CDR3 length: 15 amino acids. CDR3 bases: TGTGCCAGCAGTTACGGGGGACTAGCTCCCGATGAGCAGTTCTTC. It codes for CASSYGGLAPDEQFF.

The chain links TRBV10-3 to TRBJ2-7; D gene uncertain. Germline V CDR1 and CDR2: ENHRY, SYGVKD. The V end lost 3 bases, the J end lost 0 bases, and 12 bases lay between the germline ends. The CDR3 loop spans 15 amino acids. CDR3 DNA sequence: TGTGCCATCAGTGACCCCGGCAGGACCTCCTACGAGCAGTACTTC. Translated, it gives CAISDPGRTSYEQYF.

As concerns this clonotype: Its ends do not fully match the called genes, so a read error is possible. V and J are TRBV2 and TRBJ2-3, with 12 bases lining up with TRBD2. The CDR3 contains 15 residues. Germline CDR1 and CDR2: SNHLY and FYNNEI. The CDR3 DNA sequence: TGTGCCAGCAGTGCCCTAGCGGGGGGGACAGATACGCAGTACTTT. Amino acid sequence: CASSALAGGTDTQYF.